The next 20 T cell receptor beta chains were all read from a single sample in a study of breast tumors, draining lymph nodes, adjacent tissues. MiXCR, applied by TCRdb to the multiplex PCR reads, yields one record per CDR3 protein. This repertoire shows roughly 260,000 distinct CDR3 sequences, 30% found once; its top ten account for 0.85% to 1.3%. The lymph nodes were axillary draining lymph nodes from breast cancer patients. Sequencing input: axillary lymph node tissue. All receptors come from a female donor with breast cancer. Some clones in this sample may be carry-over from other donors' samples.

The chain recombines TRBV29-1 with TRBJ2-7; D possibly corresponds to TRBD1 (6 bases). The CDR3 runs 12 residues. CDR1 is SQVTM, CDR2 ANQGSEA, per germline. The V gene lost 4 bases and the J gene lost 7 bases, with 14 bases spanning the gap. CDR3 DNA sequence: TGCAGCGTTGCCGCAGGGGCGGATGAGCAGTACTTC. Translated, it gives CSVAAGADEQYF.

This clonotype was detected many times. The CDR3 protein is CASSSKGLAANTGELFF. Written as DNA, the CDR3 is TGTGCCAGCAGCTCCAAAGGGCTAGCGGCGAACACCGGGGAGCTGTTTTTT. This chain links TRBV7-9 with TRBJ2-2; 7 bases match TRBD2. The CDR3 is 17 residues long. The germline V gene has CDR1 SEHNR and CDR2 FQNEAQ (reference sequence). The V segment lost 4 bases and the J segment 0 bases; nucleotides outside the gene matches: 8.

Remarks on this clonotype: With a much larger clone just one base away, this may be a read error. CDR3 nucleotide sequence: TGTGCCAGCAGTTACAGGGGAAGAACCTACGAGCAGTTCTTC. This encodes CASSYRGRTYEQFF. The chain uses TRBV6-5 and TRBJ2-1, with D possibly being TRBD1 (5 bases). Germline V gene lookup returns CDR1 MNHEY and CDR2 SVGAGI. The CDR3 is made up of 14 amino acids. V dropped 2 bases and J dropped 10 bases, with 15 bases sitting between them.

The chain is built from TRBV2 and TRBJ1-4, with D hard to call. Trimming removed 8 bases from V and 0 bases from J, with 16 bases in between. The CDR3 runs 16 residues. Germline V gene data show CDR1 as SNHLY and CDR2 as FYNNEI. The CDR3 sequence is CASSPEAFATNEKLFF. The CDR3 coding sequence is TGTGCCAGCTCACCGGAAGCATTTGCAACTAATGAAAAACTGTTTTTT.

The chain combines TRBV12-3 or TRBV12-4 with TRBJ1-1, with 8 bases that match TRBD1. The length of the CDR3 is 12 residues. The V gene end was trimmed by 4 bases and the J gene end by 11 bases; junction bases not matched to a gene: 6. The CDR3 coding sequence is TGTGCCAGCAGTTCGGGACAGGCCAGGGCTTTCTTT. Its protein product is CASSSGQARAFF.

As for this clonotype: One base away lies a much larger clone, so this may be a sequencing read error. The DNA of the CDR3 is TGCGGCAGCAGCCAATTCAGTGTTAACTACGAGCAGTACTTC. As protein: CGSSQFSVNYEQYF. The chain has TRBV4-3 and TRBJ2-7; D is undetermined. The CDR3 spans 14 residues. The V gene's germline CDR1 is LGHNA and CDR2 YSLEER.

This clonotype was counted at least ten times. The V and J genes are TRBV14 and TRBJ1-2, with TRBD1 matching over 7 bases. The germline V gene has CDR1 SGHDN and CDR2 FVKESK. This CDR3 is built from 14 residues. J gave up 6 bases and V 0 bases, and 4 bases lay outside the gene matches. CDR3 region: CASSQDTGVHGYTF. CDR3 nucleotide sequence: TGTGCCAGCAGCCAAGACACAGGGGTACATGGCTACACCTTC.

As regards this clonotype: One base away lies a much larger clone, so this may be a sequencing read error. This chain connects TRBV20-1 to TRBJ2-2; the match to TRBD2 covers 8 bases. This CDR3 is 15 amino acids long. CDR1 is DFQATT and CDR2 is SNEGSKA in the germline V gene (reference sequence). V was clipped by 3 bases and J by 8 bases; unmatched bases: 11. In DNA form, the CDR3 reads TGCAGTGCTAGCCGAGCGGGGGATGTTACGGGGGAGCTGTTTTTT. Translated, it gives CSASRAGDVTGELFF.

There are many counts of this clonotype. The V and J genes are TRBV6-5 and TRBJ2-7, with 8 bases lining up with TRBD2. The CDR3 is 14 residues long. V was pared by 0 bases and J by 4 bases, with 2 bases of the junction left unmatched. Germline assignment: CDR1 MNHEY and CDR2 SVGAGI. The CDR3 loop is CASSYSTGGYEQYF. The CDR3 bases are TGTGCCAGCAGTTACTCGACGGGAGGGTACGAGCAGTACTTC.

As regards this clonotype: A single base separates this from a much larger clone, so it may be a read error. The CDR3 does not close with the conserved phenylalanine or tryptophan, likely indicating a read error. This sequence joins TRBV5-1 and TRBJ2-1; D is perhaps TRBD2 (6 bases). V lost 4 bases, J lost 7 bases, and 12 bases lay in between. CDR1 and CDR2 from the germline V gene are SGHRS and YFSETQ. This CDR3 is built from 13 residues. The CDR3 loop is CASSPWGVNEQFL. The CDR3 region has the DNA TGCGCCAGCAGCCCCTGGGGGGTAAATGAGCAGTTCCTC.

For this clonotype: A read error may explain this, as a much larger clone is one base away. This chain joins TRBV11-3 and TRBJ2-3; 7 positions match TRBD1. The germline gives CDR1 SGHNT, CDR2 YENEEA. The CDR3 contains 16 residues. V lost 3 bases to trimming and J lost 0 bases; unmatched junction nucleotides: 6. The DNA for the CDR3 is TGTGCCAGCAGCTTCGGGACAGAACCTAGCACAGATACGCAGTATTTT. Its protein is CASSFGTEPSTDTQYF.

At least ten counts were recorded for this clonotype. DNA of the CDR3: TGTGCCAGTAGTATCGGCACCTACAATGAGCAGTTCTTC. This encodes CASSIGTYNEQFF. The rearrangement joins TRBV19 to TRBJ2-1; D remains ambiguous. V dropped 3 bases and J dropped 2 bases, with 5 bases sitting between them. The CDR3 totals 13 residues. Germline CDR1 is LNHDA and CDR2 is SQIVND (reference sequence).

This clonotype was seen ten or more times. The rearrangement links TRBV5-1 to TRBJ2-7, with 8 bases fitting TRBD2. Germline CDR1 and CDR2: SGHRS and YFSETQ. This CDR3 has 18 amino acids. With 2 bases clipped from V and 2 bases from J, the junction kept 15 bases outside the gene matches. As DNA, the CDR3 is TGCGCCAGCAGCTTCTCTAGCGGGTCGGCTACGACCACCTACGAGCAGTACTTC. It is translated as CASSFSSGSATTTYEQYF.

V is TRBV11-3 and J is TRBJ2-1, with 13 nucleotides matching TRBD2. The CDR3 spans 20 residues. From germline, CDR1 is SGHNT and CDR2 YENEEA. The V gene end was trimmed by 4 bases and the J gene end by 0 bases; junction bases not matched to a gene: 12. The CDR3 DNA sequence: TGTGCCAGCAGCTCCCCTACTAGCGGGAGGGCAACCGGCTCCTACAATGAGCAGTTCTTC. Translated: CASSSPTSGRATGSYNEQFF.

This clonotype has a count of ten or more. The V gene is TRBV7-2, the J gene TRBJ2-5; a possible D gene is TRBD2 (7 bases). The CDR3 has 15 amino acids. V dropped 6 bases and J dropped 0 bases, with 14 bases sitting between them. Germline CDR1 SGHTA, CDR2 FQGNSA. CDR3 loop: CASSEGGLYQETQYF. The CDR3 DNA sequence: TGTGCCAGCAGTGAGGGGGGGTTGTACCAAGAGACCCAGTACTTC.

This clonotype was detected many times. The CDR3 DNA reads TGTGCCAGCAGCCCCGGGGGTAGGCGGCGGGAGGGGAACGCTTACGAGCAGTACTTC. Translating it yields CASSPGGRRREGNAYEQYF. The J gene is TRBJ2-7, the V gene TRBV9, with 9 positions matching TRBD2. The CDR3 length is 19 residues. After removal of 4 bases from V and 4 bases from J, the junction contained 21 bases not matched to a gene. The germline V gene encodes CDR1 SGDLS and CDR2 YYNGEE.

This clonotype was seen only a few times. A much larger clone is a single base away; this may be a read error. The genes are TRBV5-1 and TRBJ2-1; no reliable D call. The CDR3 consists of 12 residues. V dropped 4 bases and J dropped 6 bases, with 8 bases sitting between them. The germline CDR1 and CDR2 sequences are SGHRS and YFSETQ. The CDR3 is CASSTNPNEQFF. The CDR3 coding sequence is TGCGCCAGCAGCACTAACCCCAATGAGCAGTTCTTC.

On this clonotype itself: This may be a read error: a much more frequent sequence differs by one nucleotide. The chain is built from TRBV9 and TRBJ2-2, with D possibly TRBD1 on 6 matching bases. The CDR3 sequence is 14 residues long. The germline gives CDR1 SGDLS, CDR2 YYNGEE. In nucleotides, the CDR3 is TGTGCCAGCAGCGTATCAGGGGTTTCCGGGGAGCTGTCTTTT. As protein: CASSVSGVSGELSF.

As to this clonotype: A much larger clone differs from this one at a single base, so this may be a read error. V and J are TRBV12-3 or TRBV12-4 and TRBJ2-5, with TRBD2 matching over 13 bases. Losses at the gene ends were 3 bases for V and 5 bases for J; bases not matched to a gene: 3. The CDR3 totals 15 residues. In DNA form, the CDR3 reads TGTGCCAGCAGTTTCGGGACTAGCGGGGCCGAGACCCAGTACTTC. It translates to CASSFGTSGAETQYF.

This clonotype has ten or more counts. CDR3 DNA sequence: TGTGCCAGCAGTGGAGAGGCCGCAGGCTATGGCTACACCTTC. It yields the protein CASSGEAAGYGYTF. The chain links TRBV2 to TRBJ1-2; no definite D call. The CDR3 covers 14 residues. Trimming stripped 4 bases from V and 4 bases from J, with 13 bases between. Germline loops: CDR1 SNHLY, CDR2 FYNNEI.